A single sample gave rise to the 28 T cell receptor beta chains below, sequenced in a study of shared clonotypes between healthy human individuals. The protocol was immunoSEQ multiplex PCR, while the TCRdb copy is restricted to in-frame clones and leaves out a portion. The sample has about 450,000 clones, roughly 80% seen once; the top ten hold about 13%. Sequenced: PBMCs. The receptor source for this set is a woman aged 35 to 49 in good health. Some clones in this sample may be carry-over from other donors' samples.

The gene calls are TRBV4-1 and TRBJ2-1; 13 bases map to TRBD2. CDR1 is MGHRA and CDR2 is YSYEKL in the germline V gene. CDR3 length equals 16 residues. J gave up 6 bases and V 0 bases, and 2 bases lay outside the gene matches. The CDR3 bases are TGCGCCAGCAGCCAAGAAGGACTAGCGGGAGTCAATGAGCAGTTCTTC. Encoded protein: CASSQEGLAGVNEQFF.

The chain employs TRBV30 and TRBJ1-2, with D unclear. The CDR3 is made up of 14 amino acids. CDR1 and CDR2 from the germline V gene are GTSNPN and SVGIG (reference sequence). With 2 bases removed from V and 2 bases from J, the gap between germline ends came to 12 bases. As DNA, the CDR3 is TGTGCCTGGAGTCCCCTGACGGTGAACTATGGCTACACCTTC. It codes for CAWSPLTVNYGYTF.

The gene calls are TRBV4-1 and TRBJ1-4; no clear D gene. V was cut by 0 bases and J by 4 bases, with 9 bases left in between. The CDR3 is made up of 15 amino acids. The germline V gene has CDR1 MGHRA and CDR2 YSYEKL. CDR3: CASSQDGRFNEKLFF. Here the CDR3 DNA reads TGCGCCAGCAGCCAAGATGGGCGGTTTAATGAAAAACTGTTTTTT.

The chain combines TRBV11-2 with TRBJ2-3, with D possibly called TRBD1 or TRBD2 (5 bases each). The V gene's germline CDR1 is SGHAT and CDR2 FQNNGV. V lost 4 bases, J lost 3 bases, and 20 bases lay in between. The CDR3 extends over 17 amino acids. Here the CDR3 DNA reads TGTGCCAGCAGCTCCTCCGACAGCGGTTGGAGGACAGATACGCAGTATTTT. It encodes CASSSSDSGWRTDTQYF.

This sequence joins TRBV11-2 and TRBJ2-3; 7 bases are shared with TRBD2. The CDR3 is made up of 14 amino acids. Germline assignment: CDR1 SGHAT and CDR2 FQNNGV. The V gene end was trimmed by 1 base and the J gene end by 5 bases; junction bases not matched to a gene: 3. The DNA of the CDR3 is TGTGCCAGCAGCTTAGGGGGGGGGATAGATACGCAGTATTTT. Its translation: CASSLGGGIDTQYF. The whole variable domain, remainder taken from reference TRBV11-2 and TRBJ2-3, is EAGVAQSPRYKIIEKRQSVAFWCNPISGHATLYWYQQILGQGPKLLIQFQNNGVVDDSQLPKDRFSAERLKGVDSTLKIQPAKLEDSAVYLCASSLGGGIDTQYFGPGTRLTVL.

V gene TRBV7-9 combines with J gene TRBJ2-3; D is unresolved. Looked up from germline, CDR1 is SEHNR and CDR2 is FQNEAQ (reference sequence). The CDR3 totals 12 residues. V shed 1 base and J shed 6 bases, with 5 bases lying between them. DNA for the CDR3: TGTGCCAGCAGCTTAGTCTTCGATACGCAGTATTTT. Translated, it gives CASSLVFDTQYF.

This clone was seen just once. V gene TRBV27 combines with J gene TRBJ1-2; 11 nucleotides agree with TRBD1. Trimming took 1 base from V and 4 from J; bases not matched to a gene: 5. The CDR3 runs to 16 residues. The germline V gene has CDR1 MNHEY and CDR2 SMNVEV (reference sequence). CDR3 in DNA: TGTGCCAGCAGTTTATTGGCGGGACAGGGGGTCTATGGCTACACCTTC. Protein sequence: CASSLLAGQGVYGYTF.

The chain employs TRBV6-5 and TRBJ1-1, with D tentatively TRBD1 (5 bases). Trimming shortened V by 2 bases and J by 8 bases, and 9 bases separated the two germline ends. The CDR3 contains 12 residues. Germline assignment: CDR1 MNHEY and CDR2 SVGAGI. In DNA, the CDR3 is TGTGCCAGCAGTTACCGGGGGGGGGAAGCTTTCTTT. Protein: CASSYRGGEAFF.

The genes are TRBV18 and TRBJ2-5, with 8 positions matching TRBD2. The CDR3 extends over 17 amino acids. The V gene's germline CDR1 is KGHSH and CDR2 LQKENI. V was pared by 2 bases and J by 0 bases, with 8 bases of the junction left unmatched. CDR3 protein: CASSPYVLAGNQETQYF. CDR3 nucleotides: TGTGCCAGCTCACCATATGTGTTAGCGGGGAACCAAGAGACCCAGTACTTC.

The chain uses TRBV5-1 and TRBJ2-3, with D possibly matching TRBD2 (5 bases). The CDR3 sequence is 16 residues long. Trimming took off 1 base at V and 0 bases at J, with 12 bases between the two ends. CDR1 is SGHRS, CDR2 YFSETQ, per germline. The CDR3 coding sequence is TGCGCCAGCAGCTTGCGGACTTTATCTAGCACAGATACGCAGTATTTT. Its protein is CASSLRTLSSTDTQYF.

The genes are TRBV5-1 and TRBJ2-3; the match to TRBD2 covers 10 bases. The CDR3 is 16 amino acids. Germline V gene lookup returns CDR1 SGHRS and CDR2 YFSETQ. J gave up 3 bases and V 2 bases, and 6 bases lay outside the gene matches. This chain's CDR3 is CASSLLAGGGTDTQYF. CDR3 in DNA: TGCGCCAGCAGCTTATTAGCGGGAGGTGGTACAGATACGCAGTATTTT.

This sequence joins TRBV7-2 and TRBJ2-4; D may be TRBD1 or TRBD2 (6 bases each). This CDR3 is 16 amino acids long. Trimming pared 4 bases from V and 0 bases from J, leaving 13 bases between. CDR1 is SGHTA and CDR2 is FQGNSA in the germline V gene. CDR3 amino acids: CASSSRGGGAKNIQYF. The CDR3 DNA reads as TGTGCCAGCAGCTCACGAGGGGGAGGAGCCAAAAACATTCAGTACTTC.

This chain uses TRBV7-9 with TRBJ1-2, with 7 bases lining up with TRBD1. V trimming: 5 bases; J trimming: 4 bases; junction bases outside the gene matches: 4. CDR1 is SEHNR and CDR2 is FQNEAQ in the germline V gene (reference sequence). The CDR3 spans 13 residues. The CDR3 bases are TGTGCCAGCAGCGCCCGACAGGGCTATGGCTACACCTTC. It yields the protein CASSARQGYGYTF.

This clone showed up just a few times. The chain uses TRBV5-1 and TRBJ2-4, with D perhaps matching TRBD1 or TRBD2 (6 bases each). Germline V CDR1 and CDR2: SGHRS, YFSETQ. The CDR3 length is 18 residues. V lost 0 bases to trimming and J lost 1 base, with 17 bases between them. CDR3 in amino acids: CASSLVPPGGRAKNIQYF. The CDR3 nucleotides are TGCGCCAGCAGCTTGGTGCCCCCTGGGGGGCGGGCCAAAAACATTCAGTACTTC.

The chain is built from TRBV6-4 and TRBJ2-3; D gene unclear. Trimming removed 0 bases at V and 2 bases at J, with 3 bases between. This CDR3 is built from 13 residues. Germline V gives CDR1 MRHNA, CDR2 SNTAGT. CDR3 bases: TGTGCCAGCAGTGACTCGGACACAGATACGCAGTATTTT. It encodes CASSDSDTDTQYF.

The V and J genes are TRBV28 and TRBJ2-3; maybe TRBD1 (5 bases). The V end was cut by 6 bases, the J end by 1 base, with 14 bases between. The CDR3 extends over 15 amino acids. Germline V gene sequence: CDR1 MDHEN, CDR2 SYDVKM. This chain's CDR3 is CASRIRTMGTDTQYF. In nucleotides, the CDR3 is TGTGCCAGCAGAATAAGGACAATGGGCACAGATACGCAGTATTTT.

As for this clone: Different DNA sequences within this sample yield the same CDR3. The chain couples TRBV18 to TRBJ2-7; 10 nucleotides line up with TRBD1. CDR3 size: 15 residues. The junction had 4 bases not matched to a gene; V was cut back by 5 bases and J by 0 bases. Germline V gives CDR1 KGHSH, CDR2 LQKENI. Written as DNA, the CDR3 is TGTGCCAGCTCAGGGGGACAGGGGAGCTCCTACGAGCAGTACTTC. This encodes CASSGGQGSSYEQYF.

The chain joins TRBV4-3 to TRBJ1-4; D call uncertain. V was cut by 1 base and J by 1 base, with 4 bases left in between. Germline CDR1 and CDR2: LGHNA and YSLEER. The CDR3 spans 14 residues. The CDR3 DNA follows: TGCGCCAGCAGCCAAGGGGGAACTAATGAAAAACTGTTTTTT. Its translation is CASSQGGTNEKLFF.

The chain combines TRBV9 with TRBJ1-3; a weak D match, TRBD1 (5 bases). Germline values: CDR1 SGDLS, CDR2 YYNGEE. Deletions cut 4 bases from V and 1 base from J, with 15 bases between. The CDR3 totals 16 residues. The CDR3 DNA reads TGTGCCAGCAGCATGTTAGACAGATCTTCTGGAAACACCATATATTTT. Translating it yields CASSMLDRSSGNTIYF.

This chain's CDR3 is CASSFNTGWGYEQYF. In DNA form, the CDR3 reads TGTGCCAGCAGTTTCAATACAGGGTGGGGCTACGAGCAGTACTTC. V and J are TRBV6-5 and TRBJ2-5, with D maybe TRBD1 (6 bases). The DNA end lines up better with TRBJ2-7; the J call may be wrong. The CDR3 is made up of 15 amino acids. Per the germline V gene, CDR1 is MNHEY and CDR2 is SVGAGI.

The V gene is TRBV10-2, the J gene TRBJ2-2; TRBD2 matches 10 bases. This CDR3 comprises 14 residues. V shed 6 bases and J 6 bases; nucleotides not matched to a gene: 4. The germline gives CDR1 WSHSY, CDR2 SAAADI. The CDR3 spells CASRLAGEAGELFF. CDR3 DNA: TGCGCCAGCAGGCTAGCGGGAGAAGCCGGGGAGCTGTTTTTT.

Notes on this clone: This same CDR3 is encoded by further DNA sequences in the sample. The chain uses TRBV9 and TRBJ1-2, with TRBD1 matching over 9 bases. Per germline, CDR1 SGDLS and CDR2 YYNGEE. This CDR3 is built from 14 residues. With V trimmed by 3 bases and J by 2 bases, 2 bases remained unmatched. This chain's CDR3 is CASSAGQGNYGYTF. The CDR3 DNA sequence: TGTGCCAGCAGCGCCGGACAGGGGAACTATGGCTACACCTTC.

Concerning this clone itself: Other DNA sequences in the same sample also yield this CDR3. This rearrangement joins TRBV18 to TRBJ1-4; D gene uncertain. The CDR3 runs 14 residues. Germline V lookup: CDR1 KGHSH, CDR2 LQKENI. V lost 1 base, J lost 8 bases, and 11 bases lay in between. The DNA of the CDR3 is TGTGCCAGCTCACCACGAGCCGTCGGGGAAAAACTGTTTTTT. Its translation: CASSPRAVGEKLFF. The whole variable domain, remainder taken from reference TRBV18 and TRBJ1-4, is NAGVMQNPRHLVRRRGQEARLRCSPMKGHSHVYWYRQLPEEGLKFMVYLQKENIIDESGMPKERFSAEFPKEGPSILRIQQVVRGDSAAYFCASSPRAVGEKLFFGSGTQLSVL.

The chain employs TRBV28 and TRBJ1-3, with 8 bases that match TRBD1. Unmatched junction bases numbered 10, after V lost 6 bases and J lost 3 bases. Germline V gene sequence: CDR1 MDHEN, CDR2 SYDVKM. This CDR3 comprises 16 residues. This chain's CDR3 is CASSLQGASVGNTIYF. The CDR3 DNA is TGTGCCAGCAGCCTTCAGGGGGCGTCGGTTGGAAACACCATATATTTT.

The count of this clone is one. The chain employs TRBV15 and TRBJ2-3; D is possibly TRBD2 (6 bases). Germline values: CDR1 LNHNV, CDR2 YYDKDF (reference sequence). The CDR3 contains 14 residues. V gave up 9 bases and J gave up 0 bases, with 13 bases separating them. The CDR3 reads CATQPGLSTDTQYF. In nucleotides, the CDR3 is TGTGCCACACAGCCGGGACTGAGCACAGATACGCAGTATTTT.

On this clone: Compared with germline, one end of the junction differs, possibly owing to a read error. V and J are TRBV2 and TRBJ2-3; 9 positions agree with TRBD2. CDR3 size: 14 residues. Germline CDR1 is SNHLY and CDR2 is FYNNEI. In DNA, the CDR3 is TGTGCCAGCGGTGATAGCGGGAGTGGGGATACGCAGTATTTT. Protein product: CASGDSGSGDTQYF.

This clone was picked up many times. J is TRBJ2-2 and V is TRBV19; 9 bases align to TRBD2. The CDR3 runs 15 residues. V lost 5 bases to trimming and J lost 7 bases; unmatched junction nucleotides: 8. Germline CDR1 is LNHDA and CDR2 is SQIVND (reference sequence). The CDR3 DNA follows: TGTGCCAGTAGTGAAGGCCAGACTAGCGGCGGGGAGCTGTTTTTT. Residues: CASSEGQTSGGELFF.

The J gene is TRBJ2-1, the V gene TRBV13; D is perhaps TRBD1 (6 bases). This CDR3 contains 14 residues. Trimming shortened V by 5 bases and J by 6 bases, and 14 bases separated the two germline ends. Germline V gives CDR1 PRHDT, CDR2 FYEKMQ (reference sequence). DNA of the CDR3: TGTGCCAGCAGCAATTCCCAGGGGATCAATGAGCAGTTCTTC. It encodes CASSNSQGINEQFF.